This T cell receptor beta chain derives from a study of blood T cell repertoires in COVID-19. Looking at the study overall: Specimens from acute and convalescent COVID-19 originated in the United States, Italy and Spain. PBMCs, B-cell-depleted T cells, or T cells were the source of the cDNA or gDNA that made up the material.

Authors' processing steps: Amplification with reference gene primers provided the estimates of nucleated cell counts. Sequencing used immunoSEQ multiplex PCR; TCRdb keeps in-frame clones, though not all of them. The V and J calls and clone size are taken from that table; D and trimming were inferred from the DNA. The sample shows about 180,000 clones, roughly nine tenths of them seen only once. CDR3 size: 15 residues. Looked up from germline, CDR1 is LNHDA and CDR2 is SQIVND (reference sequence). The J segment lost 2 bases and the V segment lost 5 bases, leaving 3 bases of the junction unmatched. This study enrolled people aged roughly 18 to 100 from roughly 24 US geographic areas.

This clonotype originated in a woman between 40 and 55 years old with acute COVID-19. The V gene is TRBV19, the J gene TRBJ2-2, with 9 bases fitting TRBD1. The sequencing sample was made of PBMCs or T cells enriched from blood (not recorded which). DNA of the CDR3: TGTGCCAGTAGTTTCACAGGGGGCAACACCGGGGAGCTGTTTTTT. Translation gives CASSFTGGNTGELFF.